These 22 T cell receptor beta chains were all obtained from the same sample, sequenced in a study of shared clonotypes between healthy human individuals. Sequencing was performed with immunoSEQ multiplex PCR; in TCRdb, only in-frame clones are kept and a portion is missing. This table has 2.5 million or so clones, over 85% appearing once. What was sequenced was naive CD4+ T cells sorted from blood. Subset reported: CD45RA+ positively selected. The receptors shown here come from a man between 18 and 35 years old in good health.

The genes are TRBV5-8 and TRBJ1-5, with TRBD1 identical over 7 bases. CDR3 size: 15 residues. V trimming: 0 bases; J trimming: 9 bases; junction bases outside the gene matches: 9. Germline V gene data show CDR1 as SGHTS and CDR2 as YDEGEE. The CDR3 DNA sequence: TGTGCCAGCAGCTTGGACAGGGGACCTCAAGGGCCCCAGCATTTT. It translates to CASSLDRGPQGPQHF.

The chain joins TRBV12-5 to TRBJ2-3, with D tentatively TRBD2 (6 bases). The CDR3 has 13 residues. Germline CDR1 is LGHNT and CDR2 is FRNRAP. V dropped 5 bases and J dropped 2 bases, with 8 bases sitting between them. CDR3 nucleotide sequence: TGTGCTAGTGGTGGAGGGGCCACAGATACGCAGTATTTT. Amino acid sequence: CASGGGATDTQYF.

The chain links TRBV4-1 to TRBJ2-1; 10 bases match TRBD2. Per the germline V gene, CDR1 is MGHRA and CDR2 is YSYEKL. The CDR3 has 17 residues. The trim removed 1 base at V and 7 bases at J, leaving 10 bases unmatched. The CDR3 loop reads CASSQGGAGGPRNEQFF. The DNA for the CDR3 is TGCGCCAGCAGCCAAGGGGGAGCGGGGGGGCCTCGGAATGAGCAGTTCTTC.

The genes are TRBV4-1 and TRBJ2-3; weak D call: TRBD2 (6 bases). Between the trimmed V and J ends, which lost 0 bases and 2 bases, there was a span of 12 bases. Germline-derived CDR1 and CDR2 are MGHRA and YSYEKL. The CDR3 is made up of 16 amino acids. CDR3 protein: CASSQEPADYTDTQYF. CDR3 sequence (DNA): TGCGCCAGCAGCCAAGAGCCAGCGGACTACACAGATACGCAGTATTTT.

This clone appeared a few times. The identical CDR3 is also encoded by other nucleotide sequences in the sample. The chain uses TRBV30 and TRBJ2-7; the D gene could be TRBD1 or TRBD2 (7 bases each). The germline V gene has CDR1 GTSNPN and CDR2 SVGIG (reference sequence). This CDR3 is built from 11 residues. V gave up 4 bases and J gave up 7 bases, with 11 bases separating them. DNA for the CDR3: TGTGCCTGGACCCAGGGGGGGGAGCAGTACTTC. Its protein is CAWTQGGEQYF.

The chain couples TRBV11-3 to TRBJ2-7; the match to TRBD1 covers 8 bases. In germline, CDR1 is SGHNT, CDR2 YENEEA. The CDR3 runs 15 residues. V lost 6 bases and J lost 2; bases outside the gene matches: 9. Written as DNA, the CDR3 is TGTGCCAGCAGATTCAACAGGGGGTTTACCTACGAGCAGTACTTC. This sequence encodes CASRFNRGFTYEQYF.

The chain employs TRBV6-4 and TRBJ1-4, with D uncertain. Trimming stripped 7 bases from V and 7 bases from J, with 16 bases between. This CDR3 region has 14 residues. Germline lookup yields CDR1 MRHNA and CDR2 SNTAGT. The CDR3 DNA reads as TGTGCCAGCAAGGAACAACCTTCTGGTGAAAAACTGTTTTTT. This codes for CASKEQPSGEKLFF.

V gene TRBV19 combines with J gene TRBJ2-6, with D hard to call. V lost 3 bases and J 0 bases, leaving 12 bases between the germline ends. The CDR3 is 17 amino acids. CDR1 is LNHDA, CDR2 SQIVND, per germline (reference sequence). DNA of the CDR3: TGTGCCAGTAGTATTCTTAGGAGACTCTCTGGGGCCAACGTCCTGACTTTC. This codes for CASSILRRLSGANVLTF.

Of note for this clone: In the same sample, other DNA sequences code for this CDR3. The rearrangement links TRBV9 to TRBJ1-3, with D tentatively TRBD1 (6 bases). Trimming shortened V by 0 bases and J by 0 bases, and 7 bases separated the two germline ends. From germline, CDR1 is SGDLS and CDR2 YYNGEE. This CDR3 contains 15 residues. In DNA, the CDR3 is TGTGCCAGCAGCGTAGAGGACAGCTCTGGAAACACCATATATTTT. It is translated as CASSVEDSSGNTIYF.

This clone was counted once. DNA for the CDR3: TGTGCCAGCAAGGGAAGAGACTATGGCTACACCTTC. Translating it yields CASKGRDYGYTF. This sequence joins TRBV6-5 and TRBJ1-2; D remains unclear. The CDR3 extends over 12 amino acids. Germline CDR1 reads MNHEY; CDR2 reads SVGAGI. V lost 7 bases and J 3 bases, leaving 9 bases between the germline ends.

The rearrangement links TRBV28 to TRBJ1-2, with a possible D match to TRBD1 (6 bases). The CDR3 is 12 residues long. V was cut by 5 bases and J by 7 bases, with 11 bases left in between. The germline V gene encodes CDR1 MDHEN and CDR2 SYDVKM. The CDR3 spells CASSTPGVGYTF. The CDR3 DNA is TGTGCCAGCAGTACGCCAGGGGTTGGCTACACCTTC.

This chain links TRBV5-8 with TRBJ2-3; a possible D gene is TRBD2 (5 bases). V gave up 9 bases and J gave up 0 bases, with 26 bases separating them. The V gene's germline CDR1 is SGHTS and CDR2 YDEGEE. The CDR3 loop spans 18 amino acids. The CDR3 bases are TGTGCCACCCCCCCCTGGACTCGCGATCCCACTAGCACAGATACGCAGTATTTT. This encodes CATPPWTRDPTSTDTQYF.

V and J are TRBV2 and TRBJ1-4, with a weak D call TRBD1 (5 bases). The CDR3 has 14 residues. V was trimmed by 7 bases and J by 7 bases, leaving 16 bases between them. Germline V gives CDR1 SNHLY, CDR2 FYNNEI. DNA of the CDR3: TGTGCCAGCACCCGACGGGGGGGAGGTGAAAAACTGTTTTTT. Translated, it gives CASTRRGGGEKLFF.

The rearrangement uses TRBV7-2 and TRBJ2-2; TRBD1 is a possible D gene (6 bases). The germline V and J ends were trimmed by 5 bases and 7 bases, with 14 bases remaining between them. The CDR3 length is 14 residues. Germline lookup yields CDR1 SGHTA and CDR2 FQGNSA. CDR3 loop: CASSRDGGIGELFF. The CDR3 bases are TGTGCCAGCAGCAGGGATGGGGGCATCGGGGAGCTGTTTTTT. Full variable domain (remainder filled in from reference TRBV7-2 and TRBJ2-2): GAGVSQSPSNKVTEKGKDVELRCDPISGHTALYWYRQSLGQGLEFLIYFQGNSAPDKSGLPSDRFSAERTGGSVSTLTIQRTQQEDSAVYLCASSRDGGIGELFFGEGSRLTVL.

The CDR3 DNA reads as TGTGCCAGCAGAGGGACAGGGAGCCGTGATGAGCTGTTTTTT. Translation: CASRGTGSRDELFF. This chain links TRBV6-5 with TRBJ2-2; 9 bases fit TRBD1. The CDR3 sequence is 14 residues long. Per germline, CDR1 MNHEY and CDR2 SVGAGI. V lost 6 bases, J lost 11 bases, and 10 bases stayed unmatched.

This chain joins TRBV18 and TRBJ2-3; D is ambiguous. The CDR3 sequence is 14 residues long. Germline CDR1 reads KGHSH; CDR2 reads LQKENI. V was trimmed by 1 base and J by 1 base, leaving 6 bases between them. Here the CDR3 DNA reads TGTGCCAGCTCACCACTAGATCGCACAGATACGCAGTATTTT. This gives the protein CASSPLDRTDTQYF.

The table lists this clone with a few counts. Additional DNA sequences in this sample encode the identical CDR3. CDR3 nucleotides: TGTGCCAGCAGCTTAACAGAGAACACTGAAGCTTTCTTT. Its protein is CASSLTENTEAFF. This sequence joins TRBV7-9 and TRBJ1-1; D remains ambiguous. V was shortened by 2 bases and J by 1 base, with 5 bases between the two germline ends. This CDR3 is built from 13 residues. The germline V gene has CDR1 SEHNR and CDR2 FQNEAQ (reference sequence).

This clone appeared once. The J gene is TRBJ2-7, the V gene TRBV11-3, with 7 bases matching TRBD1. The V gene end was trimmed by 0 bases and the J gene end by 0 bases; junction bases not matched to a gene: 14. The germline gives CDR1 SGHNT, CDR2 YENEEA. This CDR3 has 19 residues. DNA for the CDR3: TGTGCCAGCAGCTTAGATTGGAACAGGGGACCCAATTCCTCCTACGAGCAGTACTTC. Residues: CASSLDWNRGPNSSYEQYF.

The chain employs TRBV4-3 and TRBJ2-5; the match to TRBD2 covers 10 bases. CDR3 size: 16 residues. V was clipped by 3 bases and J by 4 bases; unmatched bases: 8. Germline loops: CDR1 LGHNA, CDR2 YSLEER. Here the CDR3 reads CASSQGTSGTGETQYF. CDR3 in DNA: TGCGCCAGCAGCCAGGGAACTAGCGGGACGGGAGAGACCCAGTACTTC.

The V call is TRBV18, the J call TRBJ2-7, with 9 bases aligning to TRBD1. The CDR3 runs 15 residues. V dropped 3 bases and J dropped 2; count of bases not matched to a gene: 5. The germline V gene has CDR1 KGHSH and CDR2 LQKENI. The CDR3 region is CASSPEGTGTYEQYF. The CDR3 DNA is TGTGCCAGCTCACCGGAGGGGACAGGGACCTACGAGCAGTACTTC. The variable domain in full, with the rest retrieved from reference TRBV18 and TRBJ2-7, is NAGVMQNPRHLVRRRGQEARLRCSPMKGHSHVYWYRQLPEEGLKFMVYLQKENIIDESGMPKERFSAEFPKEGPSILRIQQVVRGDSAAYFCASSPEGTGTYEQYFGPGTRLTVT.

As to this clone: The same CDR3 is also encoded by other DNA sequences in this sample. The chain combines TRBV4-3 with TRBJ2-5; D ambiguous. The CDR3 totals 13 residues. The germline CDR1 and CDR2 sequences are LGHNA and YSLEER. Trimming took off 0 bases at V and 5 bases at J, with 7 bases between the two ends. In DNA form, the CDR3 reads TGCGCCAGCAGCCAAGATCGAAGGGAGACCCAGTACTTC. This codes for CASSQDRRETQYF.

This sequence joins TRBV5-4 and TRBJ1-1; TRBD1 might be the D (5 bases). Germline V gene sequence: CDR1 SGHNT, CDR2 YYREEE (reference sequence). Trimming removed 0 bases from V and 8 bases from J, with 8 bases in between. CDR3 length equals 12 residues. CDR3 in DNA: TGTGCCAGCAGCTTGGCGAACAGGGAAGCTTTCTTT. This sequence encodes CASSLANREAFF.